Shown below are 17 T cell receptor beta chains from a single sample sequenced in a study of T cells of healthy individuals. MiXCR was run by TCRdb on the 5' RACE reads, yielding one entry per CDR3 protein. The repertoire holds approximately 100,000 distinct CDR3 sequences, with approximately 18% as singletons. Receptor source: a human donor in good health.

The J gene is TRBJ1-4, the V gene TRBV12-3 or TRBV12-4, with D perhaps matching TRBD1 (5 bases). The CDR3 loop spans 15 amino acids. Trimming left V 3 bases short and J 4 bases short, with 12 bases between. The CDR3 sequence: CASSLGRGVNEKLFF. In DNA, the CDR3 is TGTGCCAGCAGTTTGGGGCGGGGGGTTAATGAAAAACTGTTTTTT.

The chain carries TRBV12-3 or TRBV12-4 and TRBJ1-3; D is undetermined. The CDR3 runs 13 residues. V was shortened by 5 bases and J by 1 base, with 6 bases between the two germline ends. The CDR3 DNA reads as TGTGCCAGCAGTCGAAGGTCTGGAAACACCATATATTTT. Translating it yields CASSRRSGNTIYF.

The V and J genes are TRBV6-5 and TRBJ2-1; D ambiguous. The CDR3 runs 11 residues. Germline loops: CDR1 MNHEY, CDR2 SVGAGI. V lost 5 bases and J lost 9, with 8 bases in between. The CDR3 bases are TGTGCCAGCAGTCGCTTCGGTGAGCAGTTCTTC. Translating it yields CASSRFGEQFF.

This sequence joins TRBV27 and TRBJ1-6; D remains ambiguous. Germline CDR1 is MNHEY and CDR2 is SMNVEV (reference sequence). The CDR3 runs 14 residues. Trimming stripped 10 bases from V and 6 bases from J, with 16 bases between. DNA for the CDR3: TGTGCCACCACCCGGAAGGGTTCTAATTCACCCCTCCACTTT. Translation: CATTRKGSNSPLHF.

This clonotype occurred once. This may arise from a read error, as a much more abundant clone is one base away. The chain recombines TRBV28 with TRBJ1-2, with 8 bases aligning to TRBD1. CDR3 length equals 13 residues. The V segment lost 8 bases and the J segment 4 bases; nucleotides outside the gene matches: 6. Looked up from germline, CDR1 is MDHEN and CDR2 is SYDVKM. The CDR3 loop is CASLPGQGYGYTF. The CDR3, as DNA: TGTGCCAGCCTACCTGGACAGGGCTATGGCTACACCTTC.

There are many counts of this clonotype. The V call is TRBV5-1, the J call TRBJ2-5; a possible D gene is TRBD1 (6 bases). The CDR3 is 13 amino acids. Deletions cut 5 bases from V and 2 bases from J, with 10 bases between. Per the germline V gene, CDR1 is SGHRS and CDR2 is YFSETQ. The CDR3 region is CASSPQGQETQYF. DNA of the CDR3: TGCGCCAGCAGTCCCCAGGGGCAAGAGACCCAGTACTTC.

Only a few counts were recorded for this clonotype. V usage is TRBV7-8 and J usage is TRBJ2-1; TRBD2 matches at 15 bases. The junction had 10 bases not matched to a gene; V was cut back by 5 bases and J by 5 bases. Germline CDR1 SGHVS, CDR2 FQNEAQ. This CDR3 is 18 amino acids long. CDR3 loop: CASSPGLAGGLENNEQFF. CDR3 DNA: TGTGCCAGCAGCCCTGGACTAGCGGGGGGGCTGGAGAACAATGAGCAGTTCTTC.

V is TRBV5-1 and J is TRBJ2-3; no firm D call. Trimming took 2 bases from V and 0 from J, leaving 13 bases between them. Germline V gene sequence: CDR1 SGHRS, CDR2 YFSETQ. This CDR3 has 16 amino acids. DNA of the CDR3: TGCGCCAGCAGCTTCAGTGGGTTAGAAAGCACAGATACGCAGTATTTT. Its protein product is CASSFSGLESTDTQYF.

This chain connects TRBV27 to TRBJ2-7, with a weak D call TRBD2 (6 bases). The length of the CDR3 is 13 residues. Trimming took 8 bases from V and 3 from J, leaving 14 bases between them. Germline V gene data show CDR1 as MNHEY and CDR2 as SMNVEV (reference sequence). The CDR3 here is CASWGGTNYEQYF. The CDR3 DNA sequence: TGTGCCAGCTGGGGCGGGACCAACTACGAGCAGTACTTC.

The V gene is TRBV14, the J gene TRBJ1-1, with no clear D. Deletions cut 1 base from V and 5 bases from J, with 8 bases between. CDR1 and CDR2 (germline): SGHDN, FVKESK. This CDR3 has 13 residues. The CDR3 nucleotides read TGTGCCAGCAGCCAAGTGAGAGGGACTGAAGCTTTCTTT. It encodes CASSQVRGTEAFF.

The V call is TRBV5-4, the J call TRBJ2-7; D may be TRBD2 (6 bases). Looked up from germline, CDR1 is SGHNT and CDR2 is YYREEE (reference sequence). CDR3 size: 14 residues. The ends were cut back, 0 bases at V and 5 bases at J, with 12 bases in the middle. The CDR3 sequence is CASSLGRLGHEQYF. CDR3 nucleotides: TGTGCCAGCAGCTTGGGACGACTAGGGCACGAGCAGTACTTC.

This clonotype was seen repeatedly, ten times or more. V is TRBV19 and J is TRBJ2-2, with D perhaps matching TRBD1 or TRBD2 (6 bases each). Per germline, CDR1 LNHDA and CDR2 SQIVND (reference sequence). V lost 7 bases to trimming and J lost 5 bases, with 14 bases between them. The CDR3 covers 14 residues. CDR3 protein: CASKGGVVTGELFF. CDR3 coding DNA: TGTGCCAGTAAGGGGGGAGTGGTTACCGGGGAGCTGTTTTTT.

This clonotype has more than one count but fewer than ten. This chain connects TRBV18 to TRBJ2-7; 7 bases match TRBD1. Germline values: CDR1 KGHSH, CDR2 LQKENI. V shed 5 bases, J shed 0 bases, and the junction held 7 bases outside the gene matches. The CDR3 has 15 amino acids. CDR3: CASSDRQGSSYEQYF. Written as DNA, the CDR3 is TGTGCCAGCTCAGACAGACAGGGTTCCTCCTACGAGCAGTACTTC.

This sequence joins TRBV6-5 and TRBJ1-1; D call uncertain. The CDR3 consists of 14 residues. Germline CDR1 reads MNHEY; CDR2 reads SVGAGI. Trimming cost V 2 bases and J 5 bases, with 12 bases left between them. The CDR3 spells CASSYQQVGTEAFF. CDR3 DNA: TGTGCCAGCAGTTACCAGCAAGTCGGAACTGAAGCTTTCTTT.

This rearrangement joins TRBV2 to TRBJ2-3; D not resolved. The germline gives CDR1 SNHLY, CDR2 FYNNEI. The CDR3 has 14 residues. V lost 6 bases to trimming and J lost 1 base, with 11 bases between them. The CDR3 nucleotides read TGTGCCAGCAGGGACGTCCTGGGCACAGATACGCAGTATTTT. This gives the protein CASRDVLGTDTQYF.

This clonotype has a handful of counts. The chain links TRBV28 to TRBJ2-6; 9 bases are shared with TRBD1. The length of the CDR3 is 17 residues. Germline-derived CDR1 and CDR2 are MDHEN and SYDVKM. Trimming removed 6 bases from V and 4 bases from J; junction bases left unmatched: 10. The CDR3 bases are TGTGCCAGCAGCGCCGGGACAGGGACTTTGGGGGCCAACGTCCTGACTTTC. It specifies CASSAGTGTLGANVLTF.

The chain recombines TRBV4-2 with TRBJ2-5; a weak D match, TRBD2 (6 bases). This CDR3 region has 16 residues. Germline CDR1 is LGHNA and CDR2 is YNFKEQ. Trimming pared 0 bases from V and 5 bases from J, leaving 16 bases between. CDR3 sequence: CASSQDGAGTLETQYF. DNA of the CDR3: TGTGCCAGCAGCCAAGATGGGGCCGGGACTCTGGAGACCCAGTACTTC.